This T cell receptor (beta chain) was captured by sequencing in a study of OX40 agonist ivuxolimab in advanced cancers. Background on the study: Participants averaged roughly 60 years of age (range roughly 23 to 90) and were 82.7% male.

The protocol was immunoSEQ multiplex PCR, while the TCRdb copy is restricted to in-frame clones and leaves out a portion. The repertoire holds some 45,000 clones, with more than 80% as singletons. This clone appeared once. The specimen was CD4+ or CD8+ T cells sorted from blood, collected in a trial of the OX40 agonist ivuxolimab. The clonotype was recovered from an adult with an advanced solid tumor such as melanoma, head and neck, liver or kidney cancer.

The CDR3 DNA reads as TGTGCCAGCAGCGTAGGCCTGTCACAGGGTGGAAACAATGAGCAGTTCTTC. This sequence encodes CASSVGLSQGGNNEQFF. The chain carries TRBV9 and TRBJ2-1, with a possible D match to TRBD1 (6 bases). V lost 0 bases and J lost 5, with 18 bases in between. Germline CDR1 is SGDLS and CDR2 is YYNGEE. The CDR3 is 17 amino acids.